This T cell receptor beta chain was documented in a study of glioma-infiltrating T cells. Study-level background: Samples included WHO grade II oligodendrogliomas or astrocytomas and initial-diagnosis grade IV glioblastomas. Findings and caveats of the study: Signature shared blood CDR3 motifs were enriched in low-divergence and depleted in high-divergence patients.

Points on this clonotype: What it binds is not known.

Using RNA template, CDR3s of TCR alpha and beta were amplified with iRepertoire arm-PCR. MiXCR, applied by TCRdb to the multiplex PCR reads, yields one record per CDR3 protein. Of about 400,000 distinct CDR3 sequences in the sample, around 38% were seen once. The CDR3 is made up of 15 amino acids. The junction had 10 bases not matched to a gene; V was cut back by 5 bases and J by 5 bases. Sequenced: glioma tissue, nonneoplastic brain tissue, or PBMCs (not recorded which). The rearrangement uses TRBV12-3 or TRBV12-4 and TRBJ2-3; 7 bases agree with TRBD2. The sequence was obtained from a human donor with low-grade glioma or glioblastoma, undergoing nonglioma brain surgery, or in good health (not recorded which). In DNA, the CDR3 is TGTGCCAGCAGTCCCGCGGCGGGAGCGGGAGATACGCAGTATTTT. Protein product: CASSPAAGAGDTQYF.